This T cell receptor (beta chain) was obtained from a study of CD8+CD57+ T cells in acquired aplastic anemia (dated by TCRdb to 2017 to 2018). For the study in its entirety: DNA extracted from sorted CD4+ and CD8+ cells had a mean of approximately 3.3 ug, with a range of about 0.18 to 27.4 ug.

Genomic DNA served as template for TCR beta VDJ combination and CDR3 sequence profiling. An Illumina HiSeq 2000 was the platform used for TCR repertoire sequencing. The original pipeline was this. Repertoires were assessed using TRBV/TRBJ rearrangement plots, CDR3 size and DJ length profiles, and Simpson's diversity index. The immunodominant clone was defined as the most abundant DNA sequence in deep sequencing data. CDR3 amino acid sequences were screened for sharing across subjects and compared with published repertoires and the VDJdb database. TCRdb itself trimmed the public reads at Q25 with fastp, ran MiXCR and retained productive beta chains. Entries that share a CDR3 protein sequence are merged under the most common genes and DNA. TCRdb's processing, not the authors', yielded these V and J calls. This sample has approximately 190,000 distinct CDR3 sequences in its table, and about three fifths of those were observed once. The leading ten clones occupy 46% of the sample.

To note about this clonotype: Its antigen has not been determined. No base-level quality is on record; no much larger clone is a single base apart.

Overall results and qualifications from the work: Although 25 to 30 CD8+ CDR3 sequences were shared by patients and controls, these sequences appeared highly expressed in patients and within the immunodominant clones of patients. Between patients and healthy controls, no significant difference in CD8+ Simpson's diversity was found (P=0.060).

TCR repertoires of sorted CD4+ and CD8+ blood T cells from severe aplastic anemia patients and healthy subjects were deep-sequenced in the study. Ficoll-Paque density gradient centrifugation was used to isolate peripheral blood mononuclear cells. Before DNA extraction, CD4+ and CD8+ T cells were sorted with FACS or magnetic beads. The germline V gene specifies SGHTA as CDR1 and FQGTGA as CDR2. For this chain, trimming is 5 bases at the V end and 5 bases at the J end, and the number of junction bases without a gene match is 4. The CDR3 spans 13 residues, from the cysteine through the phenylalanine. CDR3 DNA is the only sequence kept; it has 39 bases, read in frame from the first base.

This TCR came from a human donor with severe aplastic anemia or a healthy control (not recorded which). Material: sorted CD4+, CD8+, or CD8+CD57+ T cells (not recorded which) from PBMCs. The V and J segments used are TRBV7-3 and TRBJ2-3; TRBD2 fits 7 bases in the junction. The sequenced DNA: TGTGCCAGCAGCCGACCGGGGGGAGATACGCAGTATTTT. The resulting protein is CASSRPGGDTQYF.